In this sample, the clone carrying this T cell receptor beta chain turned up once. Assay: immunoSEQ multiplex PCR; the TCRdb copy retains only in-frame clones and omits some. The table includes about 610,000 clones, over 75% detected once. The data were obtained in a study of shared T cell receptors in the human thymus. V was trimmed by 10 bases and J by 4 bases, leaving 15 bases between them. Germline V lookup: CDR1 LNHDA, CDR2 SQIVND (reference sequence). The CDR3 has 13 residues. These data were likewise used in another study, on human thymus T cells. That report adds: Thymus tissue was removed during corrective cardiac surgery. As related research reported, thymic repertoires overlapped highly among unrelated individuals.

Material for sequencing was thymocytes. V is TRBV19 and J is TRBJ2-3, with D uncertain. The TCR was taken from a boy under two years old with a congenital heart defect. In DNA, the CDR3 is TGTGCCATAAGTAAGGCAGAGGCAGATACGCAGTATTTT. This translates into CAISKAEADTQYF.